This entry lists 3 T cell receptor beta chains sequenced from one sample in a study of human T cells and chemical hapten exposure. TCRdb re-called the RACE reads through MiXCR, storing one row per CDR3 protein. Of some 190,000 distinct CDR3 sequences listed, more than 20% are singletons. Time point specified: patch test 1, 2 weeks after DPC sensitization. Treatment indicated: therapeutic diphenylcyclopropenone sensitization with weekly scalp DPC. Sequencing was performed on whole blood, taken in connection with sensitization to the hapten diphenylcyclopropenone (DPC). The source of these receptors is a woman between 50 and 59 years old with alopecia areata. Some clones in this sample may be carry-over from other donors' samples.

This clonotype came up a few times. The germline gene is not matched at one end of the junction; a read error may be the cause. The J gene is TRBJ2-7, the V gene TRBV24-1; D may match TRBD1 or TRBD2 (6 bases each). The V gene's germline CDR1 is KGHDR and CDR2 SFDVKD. The CDR3 extends over 11 amino acids. CDR3 sequence: CASRGGTWRIF. Here the CDR3 DNA reads TGTGCCTCCCGAGGAGGGACATGGAGGATCTTC.

V usage is TRBV29-1 and J usage is TRBJ2-7; 9 bases match TRBD2. CDR1 and CDR2 (germline): SQVTM, ANQGSEA. The junction had 13 bases not matched to a gene; V was cut back by 6 bases and J by 4 bases. The CDR3 spans 15 residues. This CDR3 is CSVGPRLAALYEQYF. CDR3 in DNA: TGCAGCGTGGGACCCCGACTAGCGGCATTATACGAGCAGTACTTC.

This clonotype was seen a handful of times. The V and J genes are TRBV6-1 and TRBJ1-1; no clear D. Trimming pared 4 bases from V and 6 bases from J, leaving 6 bases between. CDR3 length: 11 amino acids. Germline V gene data show CDR1 as MNHNS and CDR2 as SASEGT. The DNA for the CDR3 is TGTGCCAGCAGTGGTAACGCTGAAGCTTTCTTT. The encoded protein is CASSGNAEAFF.